This entry is about one TCR beta chain. The antigen is unknown. Preparing the TCRbeta library involved the use of unique molecular identifiers. TCRdb reprocessed the PCR reads with MiXCR, giving one entry per CDR3 protein. Of approximately 82,000 distinct CDR3 sequences in the sample, roughly 15% are singletons; the top ten hold about 20%. The CDR3 has 15 residues. Trimming removed 3 bases at V and 5 bases at J, with 16 bases between. Germline CDR1 reads SEHNR; CDR2 reads FQNEAQ (reference sequence). This entry belongs to a study of T-cell reconstitution after alpha-beta-depleted transplantation in children. Study-level findings and limits: After transplant, high TCRbeta diversity at day 60 in some patients arose from surviving recipient T cells and thymic progenitors. At one year after transplant, newly produced T cells mostly accounted for T-cell counts and diversity. Two months or so post-transplant, alpha-beta T cells reportedly derived from several hundred expanded graft clones.

The material sequenced was PBMCs, mostly from graft donor cells, taken 180 days after TCRalphabeta/CD19-depleted stem cell transplant. The source is a male patient between 2 and 15 years old who had a stem cell transplant for acute lymphoblastic leukemia, so the T cells may come from the graft donor. The rearrangement links TRBV7-9 to TRBJ1-1, with TRBD1 as a possible D gene (6 bases). This chain's CDR3 is CASSFRQDVPTEAFF. CDR3 in DNA: TGTGCCAGCAGCTTCCGACAGGACGTCCCAACTGAAGCTTTCTTT.